These T cell receptor beta chains were read from a single sample in a study of OX40 agonist ivuxolimab in advanced cancers. The repertoire was sequenced with immunoSEQ multiplex PCR; TCRdb's copy has only in-frame clones and lacks some. The sample has approximately 76,000 clones; 94% are singletons. The sequencing here drew on CD4+ or CD8+ T cells sorted from blood, taken in a trial of the OX40 agonist ivuxolimab. These receptors all stem from an adult with an advanced solid tumor such as melanoma, head and neck, liver or kidney cancer. Both conserved end residues are part of each CDR3. Fields, in order: clone size, D gene, J gene, V gene, CDR3 protein, CDR3 DNA. The D gene is left open where the match is weak. Some rows have no size entry. The others give once, few or many, or a class for an expanded clone.

.,.,TRBJ2-7,TRBV12-5,CASGLSIYEQYF,TGTGCTAGTGGTTTGAGCATCTACGAGCAGTACTTC
once,TRBD1,TRBJ2-3,TRBV15,CAIGQATTDTQYF,TGTGCCATCGGACAGGCCACCACAGATACGCAGTATTTT
once,.,TRBJ2-7,TRBV6-6,CASSYSPRPSYEQYF,TGTGCCAGCAGTTACTCGCCCAGGCCGTCGTACGAGCAGTACTTC
.,.,TRBJ1-5,TRBV7-9,CASSLGGDQPQHF,TGTGCCAGCAGCTTAGGAGGGGACCAGCCCCAGCATTTT
.,TRBD1,TRBJ2-7,TRBV11-2,CASSPRRGQGSYEQYF,TGTGCCAGCAGCCCTAGACGAGGACAGGGTTCCTACGAGCAGTACTTC
.,.,TRBJ1-3,TRBV7-6,CASSLGGTAGNTIYF,TGTGCCAGCAGCTTAGGTGGGACGGCTGGAAACACCATATATTTT
.,.,TRBJ1-1,TRBV7-9,CASSFLGPIEAFF,TGTGCCAGCAGCTTCTTGGGACCGATTGAAGCTTTCTTT
.,.,TRBJ2-7,TRBV7-9,CASSLQTYEQYF,TGTGCCAGCAGCCTACAGACCTACGAGCAGTACTTC
once,.,TRBJ1-4,TRBV15,CATSIGMGMDEKLFF,TGTGCCACCAGCATAGGGATGGGAATGGATGAAAAACTGTTTTTT
.,.,TRBJ1-1,TRBV19,CASSYGDTEAFF,TGTGCCAGTAGTTATGGGGACACTGAAGCTTTCTTT
.,TRBD1,TRBJ2-7,TRBV29-1,CSVEGWTGATYEQYF,TGCAGCGTTGAAGGCTGGACAGGGGCCACCTACGAGCAGTACTTC
.,TRBD1,TRBJ2-7,TRBV25-1,CASRQGYPYEQYF,TGTGCCAGCAGACAGGGGTACCCCTACGAGCAGTACTTC
.,TRBD2,TRBJ2-3,TRBV5-1,CASSLGRGGGTDTQYF,TGCGCCAGCAGCTTAGGGAGGGGCGGGGGCACAGATACGCAGTATTTT
.,TRBD1,TRBJ2-2,TRBV28,CASRWTGALLARELFF,TGTGCCAGCAGGTGGACAGGGGCTCTGTTGGCCAGGGAGCTGTTTTTT
.,.,TRBJ1-4,TRBV27,CASSFPPAREREKLFF,TGTGCCAGCAGTTTCCCGCCTGCCAGGGAGCGTGAAAAACTGTTTTTT
once,.,TRBJ2-7,TRBV7-9,CASSLVGGYEQYF,TGTGCCAGCAGCTTAGTAGGCGGCTACGAGCAGTACTTC
large,.,TRBJ1-3,TRBV28,CASSSQQGISGNTIYF,TGTGCCAGCAGTTCACAACAAGGGATCTCTGGAAACACCATATATTTT
.,.,TRBJ2-5,TRBV27,CASSLGGGTSETQYF,TGTGCCAGCAGTTTAGGAGGAGGGACCTCAGAGACCCAGTACTTC
.,.,TRBJ2-5,TRBV4-1,CASSQAPGGFGETQYF,TGCGCCAGCAGCCAAGCCCCGGGTGGATTCGGCGAGACCCAGTACTTC
.,.,TRBJ1-2,TRBV7-2,CASSESPLSIFYGYTF,TGTGCCAGCAGCGAATCCCCTTTGTCAATCTTCTATGGCTACACCTTC
.,.,TRBJ1-5,TRBV28,CASRTQDGYSNQPQHF,TGTGCCAGCAGAACCCAAGACGGATATAGCAATCAGCCCCAGCATTTT
.,TRBD1,TRBJ2-1,TRBV29-1,CSVVDRVSYNEQFF,TGCAGCGTGGTTGACAGGGTCTCCTACAATGAGCAGTTCTTC
.,TRBD1,TRBJ1-1,TRBV7-9,CASSLGQGERTEAFF,TGTGCCAGCAGCTTGGGACAGGGAGAGAGGACTGAAGCTTTCTTT
once,TRBD2,TRBJ2-3,TRBV7-9,CASTAPGTSPDTQYF,TGTGCCAGCACTGCACCCGGGACTAGCCCAGATACGCAGTATTTT
.,TRBD1,TRBJ1-2,TRBV7-8,CASSSGDSRTF,TGTGCCAGCAGCTCTGGGGACAGCCGAACCTTC
.,.,TRBJ1-2,TRBV11-2,CASSLGQLYGYTF,TGTGCCAGCAGCTTAGGACAGCTTTATGGCTACACCTTC
.,.,TRBJ2-7,TRBV7-6,CASSLVGGPWNEQYF,TGTGCCAGCAGCTTAGTAGGGGGTCCGTGGAACGAGCAGTACTTC
.,.,TRBJ1-2,TRBV19,CASSPEWDFRIGYGYTF,TGTGCCAGTTCACCTGAGTGGGATTTCCGAATCGGGTATGGCTACACCTTC
.,.,TRBJ2-1,TRBV4-3,CASSQEPGLYNEQFF,TGCGCCAGCAGCCAAGAGCCTGGGCTCTACAATGAGCAGTTCTTC
few,.,TRBJ1-1,TRBV19,CASSWSGGTEAFF,TGTGCCAGTAGTTGGTCGGGGGGCACTGAAGCTTTCTTT
.,.,TRBJ2-3,TRBV27,CASSLIGSSTDTQYF,TGTGCCAGCAGTTTAATAGGGTCTAGCACAGATACGCAGTATTTT
.,.,TRBJ2-1,TRBV18,CASSPPPGINEQFF,TGTGCCAGCTCACCACCGCCGGGGATTAATGAGCAGTTCTTC
.,.,TRBJ2-1,TRBV7-9,CASSLSGFRFF,TGTGCCAGCAGCCTGAGCGGTTTTCGGTTCTTC
.,.,TRBJ2-7,TRBV6-5,CASSWGDSYEQYF,TGTGCCAGCAGTTGGGGTGACTCCTACGAGCAGTACTTC
.,.,TRBJ2-7,TRBV28,CASSNRAGGYEQYF,TGTGCCAGCAGCAACCGAGCGGGTGGCTACGAGCAGTACTTC
.,.,TRBJ1-2,TRBV5-6,CASSWGYPGTDGYTF,TGTGCCAGCAGCTGGGGGTATCCAGGGACCGATGGCTACACCTTC
.,.,TRBJ2-1,TRBV5-6,CASSLGSYNEQFF,TGTGCCAGCAGCCTAGGATCGTACAATGAGCAGTTCTTC
.,TRBD2,TRBJ2-2,TRBV29-1,CSVEDHGLAGENTGELFF,TGCAGCGTTGAAGATCACGGACTAGCGGGAGAGAACACCGGGGAGCTGTTTTTT
.,TRBD1,TRBJ1-3,TRBV2,CASSAGQAIFAGNTIYF,TGTGCCAGCAGCGCGGGACAGGCGATTTTTGCCGGAAACACCATATATTTT
.,.,TRBJ2-2,TRBV10-3,CAISESSGMIIAGELFF,TGTGCCATCAGTGAGTCTTCGGGGATGATCATCGCCGGGGAGCTGTTTTTT
.,TRBD1,TRBJ2-7,TRBV6-5,CASSYGTGGGEQYF,TGTGCCAGCAGTTACGGGACAGGGGGTGGCGAGCAGTACTTC
.,.,TRBJ1-5,TRBV4-1,CASSHIPAGGGQPQHF,TGCGCCAGCAGCCACATTCCTGCTGGGGGAGGTCAGCCCCAGCATTTT